The 17 T cell receptor beta chains in this list originate from one sample, sequenced in a study of blood T cell repertoires in COVID-19. Generated by immunoSEQ multiplex PCR, the TCRdb table keeps only in-frame clones and is missing some. The table lists over 100,000 clones, nearly 70% of them singletons. The sample consisted of peripheral blood. The source is a woman in her 70s with acute or convalescent COVID-19.

CDR3 region: CASSLVQGRTEAFF. Written as DNA, the CDR3 is TGTGCCAGCAGCTTAGTTCAGGGGCGGACTGAAGCTTTCTTT. The chain is built from TRBV7-9 and TRBJ1-1, with a tentative D call TRBD1 (6 bases). The CDR3 has 14 amino acids. Germline V CDR1 and CDR2: SEHNR, FQNEAQ (reference sequence). The V gene lost 1 base and the J gene lost 5 bases, with 11 bases spanning the gap.

The rearrangement links TRBV19 to TRBJ1-2; 12 bases are shared with TRBD1. Germline lookup yields CDR1 LNHDA and CDR2 SQIVND (reference sequence). This CDR3 comprises 15 residues. V lost 6 bases, J lost 0 bases, and 2 bases stayed unmatched. The CDR3 sequence: CASRGDRGPNYGYTF. CDR3 nucleotides: TGTGCCAGTAGGGGGGACAGGGGGCCTAACTATGGCTACACCTTC.

This chain joins TRBV10-1 and TRBJ2-3; 11 bases are a match to TRBD2. V shed 0 bases and J 5 bases; nucleotides not matched to a gene: 13. CDR3 length: 19 residues. Germline assignment: CDR1 WNHNN and CDR2 SYGVQD (reference sequence). The CDR3 reads CASSESPPRRTSGQDTQYF. The DNA for the CDR3 is TGCGCCAGCAGTGAGTCCCCACCAAGACGGACTAGCGGGCAAGATACGCAGTATTTT.

The chain uses TRBV7-9 and TRBJ2-3; D is perhaps TRBD1 (6 bases). V lost 5 bases and J lost 1, with 16 bases in between. The CDR3 extends over 16 amino acids. Germline V gene lookup returns CDR1 SEHNR and CDR2 FQNEAQ (reference sequence). The CDR3 DNA follows: TGTGCCAGCAGCCTAACCCCAGGGGAGCGCACAGATACGCAGTATTTT. It yields the protein CASSLTPGERTDTQYF. Complete variable domain (other parts from reference TRBV7-9 and TRBJ2-3): DTGVSQNPRHKITKRGQNVTFRCDPISEHNRLYWYRQTLGQGPEFLTYFQNEAQLEKSRLLSDRFSAERPKGSFSTLEIQRTEQGDSAMYLCASSLTPGERTDTQYFGPGTRLTVL.

This clone has only one observation. This chain links TRBV19 with TRBJ1-1; D gene uncertain. Trimming removed 5 bases at V and 0 bases at J, with 10 bases between. CDR1 LNHDA and CDR2 SQIVND come from the germline V gene (reference sequence). The CDR3 runs 14 residues. CDR3 nucleotide sequence: TGTGCCAGTAGTGTCTCTTTAATGAACACTGAAGCTTTCTTT. Encoded protein: CASSVSLMNTEAFF.

The chain links TRBV18 to TRBJ2-1, with 15 bases fitting TRBD2. This CDR3 contains 16 residues. Germline-derived CDR1 and CDR2 are KGHSH and LQKENI. The trim removed 1 base at V and 7 bases at J, leaving 2 bases unmatched. CDR3 in amino acids: CASSPRGLAGGNEQFF. CDR3 coding DNA: TGTGCCAGCTCACCACGAGGACTAGCGGGGGGGAATGAGCAGTTCTTC.

The V gene is TRBV19, the J gene TRBJ2-7, with 7 bases matching TRBD1. The CDR3 is 14 amino acids. Germline loops: CDR1 LNHDA, CDR2 SQIVND (reference sequence). V gave up 8 bases and J gave up 1 base; unmatched junction bases: 8. The chain's CDR3 is CASQKGADSYEQYF. DNA of the CDR3: TGTGCCAGTCAGAAGGGGGCTGATTCCTACGAGCAGTACTTC.

The genes are TRBV19 and TRBJ2-3; 9 nucleotides align to TRBD2. Per the germline V gene, CDR1 is LNHDA and CDR2 is SQIVND (reference sequence). J gave up 6 bases and V 6 bases, and 7 bases lay outside the gene matches. The CDR3 runs to 14 residues. CDR3 sequence (DNA): TGTGCCAGTAGGATTAGCGGGGGCCTCGATACGCAGTATTTT. Encoded protein: CASRISGGLDTQYF. The full variable domain, its missing parts supplied by reference TRBV19 and TRBJ2-3, is DGGITQSPKYLFRKEGQNVTLSCEQNLNHDAMYWYRQDPGQGLRLIYYSQIVNDFQKGDIAEGYSVSREKKESFPLTVTSAQKNPTAFYLCASRISGGLDTQYFGPGTRLTVL.

The chain uses TRBV19 and TRBJ2-3, with 7 bases fitting TRBD2. Germline V gene lookup returns CDR1 LNHDA and CDR2 SQIVND (reference sequence). CDR3 size: 17 residues. V lost 5 bases to trimming and J lost 2 bases; unmatched junction nucleotides: 13. The CDR3 sequence is CASSLAPSGTYTDTQYF. DNA for the CDR3: TGTGCCAGTAGTCTCGCCCCCAGCGGGACCTACACAGATACGCAGTATTTT.

This chain links TRBV5-4 with TRBJ2-7, with 9 nucleotides matching TRBD1. This CDR3 is 14 amino acids long. The germline CDR1 and CDR2 sequences are SGHNT and YYREEE (reference sequence). Trimming at V came to 3 bases and at J to 4 bases, leaving 5 bases not matched to a gene. The CDR3 region is CASSSRTGVYEQYF. The DNA of the CDR3 is TGTGCCAGCAGCTCGAGGACAGGGGTATACGAGCAGTACTTC.

This clone has ten or more counts. The gene calls are TRBV6-5 and TRBJ1-2; 7 nucleotides line up with TRBD1. After removal of 4 bases from V and 4 bases from J, the junction contained 6 bases not matched to a gene. The CDR3 covers 14 residues. Germline V gene sequence: CDR1 MNHEY, CDR2 SVGAGI. This chain's CDR3 is CASSLQGGGYGYTF. The CDR3 region has the DNA TGTGCCAGCAGTTTACAAGGGGGCGGCTATGGCTACACCTTC.

This chain connects TRBV29-1 to TRBJ2-5, with D maybe TRBD2 (5 bases). Germline V gives CDR1 SQVTM, CDR2 ANQGSEA. V was shortened by 7 bases and J by 3 bases, with 18 bases between the two germline ends. The CDR3 spans 14 residues. This chain's CDR3 is CSALRGGGEETQYF. The CDR3, as DNA: TGCAGCGCACTCCGAGGCGGAGGAGAAGAGACCCAGTACTTC.

This clone was detected a few times. The CDR3: CAWRVPRQGGTEAFF. Written as DNA, the CDR3 is TGTGCCTGGAGGGTTCCCAGACAGGGTGGGACTGAAGCTTTCTTT. The chain links TRBV30 to TRBJ1-1, with 7 bases aligning to TRBD1. CDR1 GTSNPN and CDR2 SVGIG come from the germline V gene (reference sequence). V dropped 3 bases and J dropped 5; count of bases not matched to a gene: 12. The CDR3 runs 15 residues.

This clone was seen just once. The chain has TRBV19 and TRBJ1-1; TRBD1 might be the D (6 bases). CDR3 length: 13 residues. V dropped 9 bases and J dropped 5 bases, with 16 bases sitting between them. Germline loops: CDR1 LNHDA, CDR2 SQIVND (reference sequence). The CDR3 reads CASSGGARTEAFF. As DNA, the CDR3 is TGTGCCAGCTCGGGGGGGGCGCGTACTGAAGCTTTCTTT.

This chain links TRBV7-3 with TRBJ1-2, with 8 bases matching TRBD1. The CDR3 consists of 14 residues. The J segment lost 6 bases and the V segment lost 5 bases, leaving 8 bases of the junction unmatched. CDR1 is SGHTA, CDR2 FQGTGA, per germline. The CDR3 loop reads CASSPGQGLDGYTF. CDR3 sequence (DNA): TGTGCCAGCAGCCCAGGACAGGGTTTGGATGGCTACACCTTC.

This clone occurred a few times. The chain joins TRBV5-1 to TRBJ2-2; possibly TRBD1 for D (5 bases). From germline, CDR1 is SGHRS and CDR2 YFSETQ. The CDR3 is made up of 16 amino acids. Trimming took off 2 bases at V and 1 base at J, with 12 bases between the two ends. The CDR3 DNA sequence: TGCGCCAGCAGCTTATCAATCCAGGGGAACACCGGGGAGCTGTTTTTT. Translating it yields CASSLSIQGNTGELFF.

The chain combines TRBV27 with TRBJ1-1; D is perhaps TRBD1 (6 bases). In germline, CDR1 is MNHEY, CDR2 SMNVEV (reference sequence). The CDR3 runs to 15 residues. Trimming removed 4 bases from V and 0 bases from J, with 12 bases in between. The CDR3 spells CASSSDRPMNTEAFF. CDR3 bases: TGTGCCAGCAGTTCCGACAGGCCCATGAACACTGAAGCTTTCTTT.